The present T cell receptor (beta chain) was sequenced within a study of T cell repertoires in cytomegalovirus infection. Across the whole study: It was the public TCR beta signatures that indicated both CMV infection and matching HLA type.

Study-wide findings and caveats: HLA-C-restricted CMV clonotypes gave the most frequent clonotype in two of eight donors. Cumulative public TCR beta family frequency identified carriers of CMV plus the relevant HLA.

TCRdb passed the reads through MiXCR, listing each CDR3 protein once. The sample has 680,000 or so distinct CDR3 sequences; roughly 35% are singletons. Germline assignment: CDR1 MNHNS and CDR2 SASEGT. The CDR3 sequence is 14 residues long. V lost 5 bases, J lost 11 bases, and 9 bases stayed unmatched. This clonotype turned up a few times. What it recognizes is unknown. The sample comprised PBMCs. This TCR came from a human donor in good health (CMV status not recorded). Some clones in this sample may be carry-over from other donors' samples. The chain employs TRBV6-1 and TRBJ1-5; TRBD1 matches at 10 bases. DNA for the CDR3: TGTGCCAGCAGTTACGGGGACAGGGGACGGACCCAGCATTTT. Translation gives CASSYGDRGRTQHF.